This T cell receptor beta chain was captured by sequencing in a study of technical replicates of blood from several donors. Trimming stripped 5 bases from V and 8 bases from J, with 12 bases between. The CDR3 length is 12 residues. From germline, CDR1 is KGHSH and CDR2 LQKENI. The assay was immunoSEQ multiplex PCR, and TCRdb's table has in-frame clones only and misses some. Of approximately 60,000 clones in the sample, around 87% were seen once. The receptor comes from a human donor in good health. Some clones in this sample may be carry-over from other donors' samples. Specimen: PBMCs. V is TRBV18 and J is TRBJ1-1; no reliable D call. The DNA for the CDR3 is TGTGCCAGCTCATCCCAGGTTAGGGAAGCTTTCTTT. Protein product: CASSSQVREAFF. Drawing the rest from reference TRBV18 and TRBJ1-1, the complete variable domain is NAGVMQNPRHLVRRRGQEARLRCSPMKGHSHVYWYRQLPEEGLKFMVYLQKENIIDESGMPKERFSAEFPKEGPSILRIQQVVRGDSAAYFCASSSQVREAFFGQGTRLTVV.